The T cell receptor beta chain under discussion was sequenced for a study of response to subunit inactivated influenza vaccine. One entry per CDR3 protein results from TCRdb running MiXCR on the RT-PCR reads. Of 500,000 to 600,000 distinct CDR3 sequences listed, 7.6% were seen once; the top ten hold roughly 13%. This CDR3 region has 13 residues. The germline V gene has CDR1 DFQATT and CDR2 SNEGSKA (reference sequence). V gave up 1 base and J gave up 4 bases, with 8 bases separating them. This clonotype was counted at least ten times. What it binds is unknown. Overall study results and limits: Authors suggested seasonal influenza vaccinations each recruit few new T cells.

This sequence joins TRBV20-1 and TRBJ1-5, with D unclear. The receptor comes from a man in his fifties or sixties who received an inactivated influenza vaccine. The sequencing used PBMCs from blood, collected roughly 24 months after vaccination. CDR3 loop: CSARVQLNQPQHF. CDR3 sequence (DNA): TGCAGTGCTAGAGTACAGTTAAATCAGCCCCAGCATTTT.